Following are 22 T cell receptor beta chains from one sample sequenced in a study of Graves' ophthalmopathy and Graves' hyperthyroidism. The authors amplified TCR beta CDR3 regions from RNA transcripts. Second-round multiplex PCR came after first-round RT-PCR with HTBI primers. TCRdb recomputed calls from the multiplex PCR reads with MiXCR, one row per CDR3 protein. The data contain roughly 420,000 distinct CDR3 sequences, 21% of them singletons. Sequencing was performed on peripheral blood. These receptor sequences come from a woman aged 18-35 years with stable Graves' hyperthyroidism.

The V gene is TRBV6-1, the J gene TRBJ1-1, with D possibly TRBD1 on 6 matching bases. V lost 7 bases and J lost 4, with 16 bases in between. This CDR3 has 14 amino acids. The germline V gene encodes CDR1 MNHNS and CDR2 SASEGT. The CDR3 DNA reads TGTGCCAGCACCACGGGGGGGCTGGGCACTGAAGCTTTCTTT. This sequence encodes CASTTGGLGTEAFF.

This clonotype has a count of ten or more. This sequence joins TRBV12-3 or TRBV12-4 and TRBJ1-6; no clear D. V gave up 11 bases and J gave up 9 bases, with 14 bases separating them. The CDR3 spans 12 residues. CDR3 nucleotides: TGTGCCGCGGGGTTGTACGGTTCACCCCTCCACTTT. This translates into CAAGLYGSPLHF.

This clonotype was seen repeatedly, ten times or more. The chain links TRBV27 to TRBJ2-4, with 11 bases identical to TRBD1. The length of the CDR3 is 16 residues. The trim removed 4 bases at V and 6 bases at J, leaving 8 bases unmatched. CDR1 is MNHEY, CDR2 SMNVEV, per germline (reference sequence). CDR3 amino acids: CASSSRGDRGSNIQYF. Written as DNA, the CDR3 is TGTGCCAGCAGTTCCCGTGGGGACAGGGGGTCAAACATTCAGTACTTC.

This clonotype was recorded at least ten times. The gene calls are TRBV11-2 and TRBJ2-7; 16 bases fit TRBD2. This CDR3 contains 19 residues. V lost 4 bases to trimming and J lost 6 bases; unmatched junction nucleotides: 15. Germline CDR1 is SGHAT and CDR2 is FQNNGV. The CDR3 is CASSWGPGLAGGPSLEQYF. CDR3 bases: TGTGCCAGCAGCTGGGGGCCGGGACTAGCGGGAGGGCCGTCCCTCGAGCAGTACTTC.

This chain links TRBV12-5 with TRBJ2-7; 8 bases are a match to TRBD2. V gave up 1 base and J gave up 0 bases; unmatched junction bases: 8. The CDR3 is 17 residues long. Germline CDR1 and CDR2: LGHNT and FRNRAP. The CDR3 DNA reads as TGTGCTAGTGGTTTGGCCCGCGGGGGGCTAAGCTCCTACGAGCAGTACTTC. Its protein product is CASGLARGGLSSYEQYF. The complete variable domain, with remaining parts taken from reference TRBV12-5 and TRBJ2-7, reads DARVTQTPRHKVTEMGQEVTMRCQPILGHNTVFWYRQTMMQGLELLAYFRNRAPLDDSGMPKDRFSAEMPDATLATLKIQPSEPRDSAVYFCASGLARGGLSSYEQYFGPGTRLTVT.

This clonotype occurred many times. The gene calls are TRBV13 and TRBJ2-6; 8 bases line up with TRBD1. The CDR3 totals 20 residues. Germline V gene sequence: CDR1 PRHDT, CDR2 FYEKMQ (reference sequence). With 5 bases clipped from V and 0 bases from J, the junction kept 15 bases outside the gene matches. This CDR3 is CASSPRQGSWLSSGANVLTF. The CDR3 region has the DNA TGTGCCAGCAGCCCCAGACAGGGGTCTTGGCTCAGCTCTGGGGCCAACGTCCTGACTTTC.

The chain recombines TRBV6-1 with TRBJ2-5; D is ambiguous. This CDR3 region has 13 residues. Trimming took off 4 bases at V and 4 bases at J, with 10 bases between the two ends. CDR1 MNHNS and CDR2 SASEGT come from the germline V gene. The CDR3 DNA is TGTGCCAGCAGTGCGTCGCTGGGAGAGACCCAGTACTTC. Its protein is CASSASLGETQYF.

This clonotype was counted ten times or more. The chain has TRBV27 and TRBJ1-1; D is unclear. This CDR3 spans 12 amino acids. Trimming cost V 5 bases and J 11 bases, with 15 bases left between them. The germline V gene encodes CDR1 MNHEY and CDR2 SMNVEV (reference sequence). The CDR3: CASSIGSGRAFF. CDR3 in DNA: TGTGCCAGCAGTATTGGGTCGGGGAGGGCTTTCTTT.

The chain uses TRBV10-3 and TRBJ2-5; D gene unclear. The CDR3 totals 16 residues. V lost 4 bases to trimming and J lost 5 bases, with 20 bases between them. The germline V gene has CDR1 ENHRY and CDR2 SYGVKD. The CDR3 reads CAISAILGRVDETQYF. The DNA of the CDR3 is TGTGCCATCAGTGCGATCCTAGGCCGCGTTGATGAGACCCAGTACTTC.

This clonotype was detected many times. The chain joins TRBV20-1 to TRBJ2-7, with 7 nucleotides matching TRBD1. The V gene end was trimmed by 3 bases and the J gene end by 4 bases; junction bases not matched to a gene: 9. The CDR3 loop spans 14 amino acids. Germline assignment: CDR1 DFQATT and CDR2 SNEGSKA (reference sequence). CDR3 amino acids: CSARDRDSYYEQYF. CDR3 DNA: TGCAGTGCTAGGGACCGGGACAGCTATTACGAGCAGTACTTC.

This clonotype was recorded many times. This chain uses TRBV20-1 with TRBJ1-1; the D gene is possibly TRBD1 (6 bases). Trimming pared 2 bases from V and 1 base from J, leaving 11 bases between. Germline assignment: CDR1 DFQATT and CDR2 SNEGSKA (reference sequence). This CDR3 region has 14 residues. This CDR3 reads CSARTGLGNTEAFF. In DNA, the CDR3 is TGCAGTGCTAGAACAGGGTTGGGGAACACTGAAGCTTTCTTT.

This clonotype was observed many times. V and J are TRBV6-1 and TRBJ1-5; 8 bases fit TRBD1. There are 16 residues in the CDR3. Germline V lookup: CDR1 MNHNS, CDR2 SASEGT. J gave up 6 bases and V 5 bases, and 12 bases lay outside the gene matches. CDR3 coding DNA: TGTGCCAGCAGTCGAGGGGGCAGGGGGCTCGGTCAGCCCCAGCATTTT. Encoded protein: CASSRGGRGLGQPQHF.

There are many counts of this clonotype. The chain combines TRBV19 with TRBJ2-6, with D possibly being TRBD1 (6 bases). In germline, CDR1 is LNHDA, CDR2 SQIVND (reference sequence). This CDR3 region has 19 residues. Trimming pared 4 bases from V and 0 bases from J, leaving 19 bases between. The CDR3 DNA sequence: TGTGCCAGTAGTAGTATATCCGTGGGACATAGCTCTGGGGCCAACGTCCTGACTTTC. This translates into CASSSISVGHSSGANVLTF.

The chain recombines TRBV7-9 with TRBJ1-2; tentatively, D is TRBD1 (5 bases). This CDR3 has 13 residues. Germline V CDR1 and CDR2: SEHNR, FQNEAQ (reference sequence). Trimming pared 2 bases from V and 3 bases from J, leaving 7 bases between. The chain's CDR3 is CASSLQTDYGYTF. CDR3 bases: TGTGCCAGCAGCTTACAGACAGACTATGGCTACACCTTC.

This clonotype was detected many times. This chain links TRBV12-3 or TRBV12-4 with TRBJ2-5, with D maybe TRBD2 (5 bases). The CDR3 runs to 14 residues. Trimming removed 4 bases at V and 2 bases at J, with 11 bases between. CDR3 sequence reads: CASSYRREQETQYF. In DNA, the CDR3 is TGTGCCAGCAGTTATAGACGGGAACAAGAGACCCAGTACTTC.

Ten or more counts support this clonotype. Here the CDR3 reads CASSPFFLLTGDQPQHF. For the CDR3, the DNA is TGTGCCAGCAGTCCATTCTTCCTCTTAACAGGGGATCAGCCCCAGCATTTT. The chain carries TRBV6-1 and TRBJ1-5; 7 positions match TRBD1. V gave up 5 bases and J gave up 5 bases; unmatched junction bases: 15. The CDR3 extends over 17 amino acids. In germline, CDR1 is MNHNS, CDR2 SASEGT.

This clonotype was seen many times. The DNA for the CDR3 is TGTGCCAGCAGCGGCGGGTCTCGGGAGACCCAGTACTTC. Encoded protein: CASSGGSRETQYF. The chain uses TRBV27 and TRBJ2-5, with D maybe TRBD2 (5 bases). In germline, CDR1 is MNHEY, CDR2 SMNVEV (reference sequence). Trimming stripped 6 bases from V and 5 bases from J, with 13 bases between. The CDR3 runs to 13 residues.

On this clonotype itself: A much larger clone differs from this one at a single base, so this may be a read error. This rearrangement joins TRBV6-4 to TRBJ2-2, with D perhaps matching TRBD1 or TRBD2 (5 bases each). Per the germline V gene, CDR1 is MRHNA and CDR2 is SNTAGT. V gave up 4 bases and J gave up 7 bases, with 13 bases separating them. The CDR3 runs 14 residues. The CDR3 spells CASSGGLDIGELFF. Here the CDR3 DNA reads TGTGCCAGCAGTGGAGGGTTGGACATCGGGGAGCTGTTTTTT.

This sequence joins TRBV18 and TRBJ2-7, with unresolved D. The germline V gene encodes CDR1 KGHSH and CDR2 LQKENI. The CDR3 sequence is 11 residues long. With 5 bases removed from V and 6 bases from J, the gap between germline ends came to 8 bases. The CDR3 sequence is CASSEAGEQYF. CDR3 bases: TGTGCCAGCTCAGAAGCCGGCGAGCAGTACTTC.

This clonotype came up many times. The chain combines TRBV2 with TRBJ2-5; TRBD2 matches at 9 bases. Germline CDR1 SNHLY, CDR2 FYNNEI. This CDR3 is built from 15 residues. V lost 7 bases to trimming and J lost 5 bases; unmatched junction nucleotides: 11. The CDR3 here is CASIRSGRTAETQYF. The CDR3 DNA reads TGTGCCAGCATCCGCAGCGGGAGGACAGCGGAGACCCAGTACTTC. Filled out from reference TRBV2 and TRBJ2-5, the complete variable domain reads EPEVTQTPSHQVTQMGQEVILRCVPISNHLYFYWYRQILGQKVEFLVSFYNNEISEKSEIFDDQFSVERPDGSNFTLKIRSTKLEDSAMYFCASIRSGRTAETQYFGPGTRLLVL.

A note on this clonotype: This may arise from a read error, as a much more abundant clone is one base away. The chain joins TRBV2 to TRBJ1-1; no definite D call. The CDR3 is made up of 14 amino acids. The germline gives CDR1 SNHLY, CDR2 FYNNEI. CDR3: CASSEEGVNTEACF. CDR3 bases: TGTGCCAGCAGTGAAGAGGGCGTGAACACTGAAGCTTGCTTT.

Many counts were recorded for this clonotype. A far bigger clonotype differs at one base, so this is likely a read error. The V and J genes are TRBV7-2 and TRBJ1-1; possibly TRBD1 for D (5 bases). This CDR3 spans 13 amino acids. CDR1 is SGHTA and CDR2 is FQGNSA in the germline V gene. For the CDR3, the DNA is TGTGCCAGCAGCTTAGGTTGGGGCACTGAAGCTTGCTTT. This encodes CASSLGWGTEACF.